The clone carrying this T cell receptor (beta chain) showed up just once. Here immunoSEQ multiplex PCR was the method, and the copy in TCRdb shows in-frame clones only, minus some. Found here are about 45,000 clones, around 85% of them singletons; the top ten hold 5% to 7%. This record comes from a study of blood T cell repertoires in COVID-19. Study-wide background: From T cells, B-cell-depleted T cells, or PBMCs came the material, which was cDNA or gDNA.

V dropped 4 bases and J dropped 7; count of bases not matched to a gene: 7. The V gene's germline CDR1 is SGHTA and CDR2 FQGNSA. The CDR3 loop spans 15 amino acids. The J gene is TRBJ2-7, the V gene TRBV7-2, with TRBD2 identical over 13 bases. This sequence originates from a man aged 45 to 65 with active COVID-19. The sequenced sample consisted of peripheral blood. CDR3 coding DNA: TGTGCCAGCAGCTCCGGACTAGCGGGGGCACTGGAGCAGTACTTC. Translated: CASSSGLAGALEQYF.